Given below is one T cell receptor beta chain in context. Trimming removed 6 bases from V and 6 bases from J; junction bases left unmatched: 14. CDR3 length: 16 residues. The germline CDR1 and CDR2 sequences are SGHRS and YFSETQ. The entry originates in a study of T cell changes during pregnancy in multiple sclerosis. The table came from immunoSEQ multiplex PCR; TCRdb's copy has only in-frame clones and leaves some out. The data hold under 50,000 clones, with about nine tenths observed a single time. The J gene is TRBJ2-2, the V gene TRBV5-1, with TRBD2 matching 7 bases. This receptor was identified in a female donor in good health, enrolled as a control in a pregnancy study. This material consisted of CD4+ T cells from peripheral blood mononuclear cells, taken in the first trimester of pregnancy. The CDR3 reads CASNPGGGGKAGELFF. CDR3 nucleotides: TGCGCCAGCAACCCTGGCGGGGGTGGAAAGGCCGGGGAGCTGTTTTTT.